Listed below are T cell receptor beta chains from one sample, sequenced in a study of blood T cell repertoires in COVID-19. The table came from immunoSEQ multiplex PCR; TCRdb's copy has only in-frame clones and leaves some out. The sample contains about 210,000 clones, about 87% of which appear only once. Sequenced input: peripheral blood. These receptors all come from a man between 60 and 75 years old with acute or convalescent COVID-19. CDR3s include the opening cysteine and the closing phenylalanine or tryptophan. D genes are given only for firm matches. The size of a clone is reported for some rows only, either as once, few or many, or as a class for expanded clones.

clone size	J gene	D gene	V gene	CDR3 DNA	CDR3 protein
-	TRBJ2-3	TRBD2	TRBV10-3	TGTGCCATCAGTGGGGGACTAGCGGTTAGCACAGATACGCAGTATTTT	CAISGGLAVSTDTQYF
-	TRBJ2-1	TRBD2	TRBV5-4	TGTGCCAGCAGACCGGGAGGCGGGGGGGCCGGCAATGAGCAGTTCTTC	CASRPGGGGAGNEQFF
once	TRBJ1-1	-	TRBV7-9	TGTGCCAGCAGCCCTTCGACTCCAACGGGGGCTTTCTTT	CASSPSTPTGAFF
-	TRBJ1-5	TRBD1	TRBV7-8	TGTGCCAGCAGCTTAGGGACAGGGGCGAATCAGCCCCAGCATTTT	CASSLGTGANQPQHF
-	TRBJ1-6	-	TRBV7-8	TGTGCCAGCAGCTTAGGTTCAGGGGATTCACCCCTCCACTTT	CASSLGSGDSPLHF
-	TRBJ2-1	TRBD2	TRBV7-2	TGTGCCAGCAGCTTATGGCTAGCGGGGGCCTCCTACAATGAGCAGTTCTTC	CASSLWLAGASYNEQFF
-	TRBJ1-5	TRBD1	TRBV2	TGTGCCAGCACCTTCGGACAGGGGAGCAATCAGCCCCAGCATTTT	CASTFGQGSNQPQHF
-	TRBJ2-1	TRBD1	TRBV10-1	TGCGCCAGCAGTGAGGGATATTACAGGGGCAATGAGCAGTTCTTC	CASSEGYYRGNEQFF
-	TRBJ1-6	TRBD1	TRBV20-1	TGCAGTGCTACACTAGACAGGGAACTCCACTTT	CSATLDRELHF
-	TRBJ2-3	TRBD2	TRBV13	TGTGCCAGCAGCTTCACTAGCGGGAAACGAAACACAGATACGCAGTATTTT	CASSFTSGKRNTDTQYF
once	TRBJ2-7	-	TRBV7-9	TGTGCCAGCAGCTTTGGGGGGGCGCAGGCCTACGAGCAGTACTTC	CASSFGGAQAYEQYF
-	TRBJ1-3	-	TRBV6-2/TRBV6-3	TGTGCCAGCAGTCTACCTTCCGACATCTCTGGAAACACCATATATTTT	CASSLPSDISGNTIYF
-	TRBJ1-4	-	TRBV14	TGTGCCAGCAGCCTCGCCGAGGAGGGAGGGGAAAAACTGTTTTTT	CASSLAEEGGEKLFF
-	TRBJ1-2	TRBD1	TRBV5-1	TGCGCCAGCAGCTTGGCCGGGACAGGGAGGTATGGCTACACCTTC	CASSLAGTGRYGYTF
-	TRBJ2-7	TRBD1	TRBV6-5	TGTGCCAGCAGGACAGGGGGCGCGTTCGGCGAGCAGTACTTC	CASRTGGAFGEQYF
-	TRBJ2-1	TRBD1	TRBV28	TGTGCCTCGAGGGACAGGGCAGATTACAATGAGCAGTTCTTC	CASRDRADYNEQFF
-	TRBJ2-7	-	TRBV5-1	TGCGCCAGCAGCTTGCGCCAGGCCTACGAGCAGTACTTC	CASSLRQAYEQYF
-	TRBJ1-4	TRBD1	TRBV19	TGTGCCAGTAGCACTTCTGTTTGGACAGGAAATGAAAAACTGTTTTTT	CASSTSVWTGNEKLFF
-	TRBJ2-7	-	TRBV6-2/TRBV6-3	TGTGCCAGCAGTTACCCGCCGGACACCCACTACGAGCAGTACTTC	CASSYPPDTHYEQYF
-	TRBJ2-5	TRBD1	TRBV29-1	TGCAGCGTTGAACCCTCCAGGGGCAGGGGGCGAGAGACCCAGTACTTC	CSVEPSRGRGRETQYF
-	TRBJ2-7	TRBD2	TRBV6-2/TRBV6-3	TGTGCCAGCAGTTACGAACCGGGACTAGCGGGGGGAACAGCCTACGAGCAGTACTTC	CASSYEPGLAGGTAYEQYF
-	TRBJ2-1	TRBD2	TRBV5-1	TGCGCCAGCGCCGGGTGGGTAGCGGGGGAAAATGAGCAGTTCTTC	CASAGWVAGENEQFF
-	TRBJ1-2	-	TRBV6-6	TGTGCCAGCAGTTGGGGACACCAAAACTATGGCTACACCTTC	CASSWGHQNYGYTF
-	TRBJ1-2	TRBD1	TRBV5-1	TGCGCCAGCAGCGTAGGACAGGGGAACTATGGCTACACCTTC	CASSVGQGNYGYTF
-	TRBJ1-1	-	TRBV7-9	TGTGCCAGCAGCTCGCCGGAATACAGAGGGAAGGCTTTCTTT	CASSSPEYRGKAFF
-	TRBJ2-7	TRBD2	TRBV28	TGTGCCAGCAAATGGGAGGGTTTCTCCTACGAGCAGTACTTC	CASKWEGFSYEQYF
-	TRBJ1-2	-	TRBV7-9	TGTGCCAGCAGCTTAGGATTTCGGCAGGGCATTTTAGGCTACACCTTC	CASSLGFRQGILGYTF
-	TRBJ2-2	-	TRBV2	TGTGCCTCCCGAGGGTCGGGGGCGAACACCGGGGAGCTGTTTTTT	CASRGSGANTGELFF
-	TRBJ1-2	TRBD1	TRBV15	TGTGCCACCAGCAGCTCCGGGACAGGGGGCCCTCGGTCCTATGGCTACACCTTC	CATSSSGTGGPRSYGYTF
-	TRBJ1-4	-	TRBV14	TGTGCCAGCAGCCAAGGCTGGGGGGGCGGAACTAATGAAAAACTGTTTTTT	CASSQGWGGGTNEKLFF
once	TRBJ2-7	-	TRBV4-2	TGTGCCAGCAGCCGTCAGACGTTCGGCGGAACCTACGAGCAGTACTTC	CASSRQTFGGTYEQYF
-	TRBJ1-1	TRBD1	TRBV6-5	TGTGCCAGCAGTTACACAGGACAGGGGGTGGAAGCTTTCTTT	CASSYTGQGVEAFF
-	TRBJ2-3	-	TRBV6-5	TGTGCCAGCAGTAACAGGGTGGGTTTAGATACGCAGTATTTT	CASSNRVGLDTQYF
-	TRBJ1-4	TRBD1	TRBV5-6	TGTGCCAGCAGCCTCGCTCGACAGGGTGCAACTAATGAAAAACTGTTTTTT	CASSLARQGATNEKLFF
-	TRBJ2-7	-	TRBV18	TGTGCCAGCTCACGGGGTGTGGGTCGGACAAGCTCCTACGAGCAGTACTTC	CASSRGVGRTSSYEQYF
-	TRBJ2-3	-	TRBV23-1	TGCGCCAGCAGTCAAAATCGTCAGGACACAGATACGCAGTATTTT	CASSQNRQDTDTQYF
-	TRBJ2-5	TRBD2	TRBV19	TGTGCCAGTAGCAATCCGGGACTAGCGGGGAAAGAGACCCAGTACTTC	CASSNPGLAGKETQYF
-	TRBJ2-3	TRBD1	TRBV11-3	TGTGCCAGCAGCGTCACGGGACAGGGTACAGATACGCAGTATTTT	CASSVTGQGTDTQYF
-	TRBJ1-1	-	TRBV4-1	TGCGCCAGCAGCCAAGGGAGGGGCGGGAACACTGAAGCTTTCTTT	CASSQGRGGNTEAFF
-	TRBJ2-1	TRBD2	TRBV5-4	TGTGCCAGCAGCCCCAAGCGGGGGTCCTACAATGAGCAGTTCTTC	CASSPKRGSYNEQFF
-	TRBJ1-1	-	TRBV7-2	TGTGCCAGCACTCCTCTGGGGGGTACTGAAGCTTTCTTT	CASTPLGGTEAFF
-	TRBJ1-2	TRBD1	TRBV18	TGTGCCAGCTCACCGACAGGGGGCTCGGAAGGCTACACCTTC	CASSPTGGSEGYTF
-	TRBJ1-2	-	TRBV24-1	TGTGCCACCAGTGATTTGAGGGGGAAGGGCTACACCTTC	CATSDLRGKGYTF
-	TRBJ1-4	-	TRBV6-6	TGTGCCAGCAGTTATGGGCAGTCCAATGAAAAACTGTTTTTT	CASSYGQSNEKLFF
-	TRBJ2-4	TRBD2	TRBV10-2	TGCGCCAGCAGTGAGCGGGGGGTTTCAGCCAAAAACATTCAGTACTTC	CASSERGVSAKNIQYF
-	TRBJ1-2	-	TRBV19	TGTGCCAGTAGTATAGCTCTGACAGACCGTGGCTACACCTTC	CASSIALTDRGYTF
-	TRBJ2-5	TRBD1	TRBV7-3	TGTGCCAGCAGCAAAGGCCGGGACAGGGGGCAGGAGACCCAGTACTTC	CASSKGRDRGQETQYF
-	TRBJ1-3	-	TRBV9	TGTGCCAGCAGCGTAAGCGGGTCTGACACTGGAAACACCATATATTTT	CASSVSGSDTGNTIYF
once	TRBJ1-1	-	TRBV5-1	TGCGCCAGCAGCCCCCTTCGGGAAGACACTGAAGCTTTCTTT	CASSPLREDTEAFF
-	TRBJ1-3	-	TRBV9	TGTGCCAGCAGCCCTCTGGGGGGGGAGGGAAACACCATATATTTT	CASSPLGGEGNTIYF
-	TRBJ2-3	-	TRBV19	TGTGCCAGTAGTATAGGAACAGTCCTTGATACGCAGTATTTT	CASSIGTVLDTQYF
-	TRBJ2-7	-	TRBV15	TGTGCCACCAGCAGAGATCGGGTGAAGGTCCAAGGCTCCTACGAGCAGTACTTC	CATSRDRVKVQGSYEQYF
-	TRBJ2-3	TRBD2	TRBV9	TGTGCCAGCAGCCATCCTAGGGGGACTAGCGGGGGCGGGGATACGCAGTATTTT	CASSHPRGTSGGGDTQYF
-	TRBJ2-2	-	TRBV5-1	TGCGCCAGCAGCCCGGCGGGGTCGTCCTTAAACACCGGGGAGCTGTTTTTT	CASSPAGSSLNTGELFF
-	TRBJ2-5	-	TRBV5-8	TGTGCCAGCAGCCGACAAAGGGAGACCCAGTACTTC	CASSRQRETQYF
once	TRBJ1-2	-	TRBV9	TGTGCCAGCAGCGGAGCCACTGACAGTTTTAACTATGGCTACACCTTC	CASSGATDSFNYGYTF
once	TRBJ1-1	TRBD1	TRBV4-1	TGCGCCAGCATCCCCGCGGCAGGGGGCCGTGTCACTGAAGCTTTCTTT	CASIPAAGGRVTEAFF
-	TRBJ2-7	-	TRBV21-1	TGTGCCAGCAGCAACCAGTGCGGGCAGTACTTC	CASSNQCGQYF
-	TRBJ1-4	-	TRBV20-1	TGCAGTGCTACGGGGGAGGAAAAACTGTTTTTT	CSATGEEKLFF
many	TRBJ2-7	TRBD1	TRBV6-5	TGTGCCAGCAGCGATTGGAGGGACAGGGCCTACGAGCAGTACTTC	CASSDWRDRAYEQYF